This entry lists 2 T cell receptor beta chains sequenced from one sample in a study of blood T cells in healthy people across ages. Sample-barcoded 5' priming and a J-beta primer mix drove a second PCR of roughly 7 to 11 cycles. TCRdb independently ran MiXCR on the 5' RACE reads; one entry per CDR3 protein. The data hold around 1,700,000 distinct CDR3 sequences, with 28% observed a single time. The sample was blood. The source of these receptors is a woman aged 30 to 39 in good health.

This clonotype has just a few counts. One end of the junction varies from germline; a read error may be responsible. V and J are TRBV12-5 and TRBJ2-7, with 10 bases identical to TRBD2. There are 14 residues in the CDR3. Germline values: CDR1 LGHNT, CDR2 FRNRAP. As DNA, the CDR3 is TGTACTAGTGGCAGGACTAGCGGTACCTACGAGCAGTACTTC. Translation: CTSGRTSGTYEQYF. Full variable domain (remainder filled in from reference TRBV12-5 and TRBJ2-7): DARVTQTPRHKVTEMGQEVTMRCQPILGHNTVFWYRQTMMQGLELLAYFRNRAPLDDSGMPKDRFSAEMPDATLATLKIQPSEPRDSAVYFCTSGRTSGTYEQYFGPGTRLTVT.

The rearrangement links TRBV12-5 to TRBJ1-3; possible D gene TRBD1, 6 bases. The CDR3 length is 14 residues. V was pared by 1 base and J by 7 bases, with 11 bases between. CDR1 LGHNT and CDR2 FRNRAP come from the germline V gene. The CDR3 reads CASGLGQARNTIYF. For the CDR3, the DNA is TGTGCTAGTGGTTTGGGACAGGCAAGGAACACCATATATTTT.